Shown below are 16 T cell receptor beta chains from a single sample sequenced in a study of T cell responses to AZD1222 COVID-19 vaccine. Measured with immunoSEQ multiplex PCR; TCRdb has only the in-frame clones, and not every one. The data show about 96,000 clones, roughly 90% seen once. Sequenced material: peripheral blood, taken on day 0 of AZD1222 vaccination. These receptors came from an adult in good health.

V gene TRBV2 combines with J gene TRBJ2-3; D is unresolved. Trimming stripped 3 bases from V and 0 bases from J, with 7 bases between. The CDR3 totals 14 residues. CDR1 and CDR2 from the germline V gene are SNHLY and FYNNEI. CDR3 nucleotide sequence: TGTGCCAGCAGTGAGGAGAGCAGCACAGATACGCAGTATTTT. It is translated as CASSEESSTDTQYF.

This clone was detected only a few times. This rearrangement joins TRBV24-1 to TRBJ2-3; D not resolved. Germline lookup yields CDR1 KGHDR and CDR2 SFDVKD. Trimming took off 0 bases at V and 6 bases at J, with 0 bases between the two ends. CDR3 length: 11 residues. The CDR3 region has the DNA TGTGCCACCAGTGATTTGGATACGCAGTATTTT. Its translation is CATSDLDTQYF.

This CDR3 is CASSVDTFSNSPLHF. As DNA, the CDR3 is TGTGCCAGCAGTGTGGACACCTTCTCCAATTCACCCCTCCACTTT. This chain connects TRBV27 to TRBJ1-6, with D possibly being TRBD1 (5 bases). The CDR3 sequence is 15 residues long. V lost 5 bases, J lost 7 bases, and 15 bases lay in between. Germline lookup yields CDR1 MNHEY and CDR2 SMNVEV (reference sequence).

CDR3 in amino acids: CASSTRLQPQHF. The CDR3 DNA is TGTGCCAGTAGTACACGACTGCAGCCCCAGCATTTT. This sequence joins TRBV19 and TRBJ1-5; no reliable D call. The CDR3 consists of 12 residues. Trimming removed 4 bases at V and 7 bases at J, with 8 bases between. Germline V gene data show CDR1 as LNHDA and CDR2 as SQIVND (reference sequence).

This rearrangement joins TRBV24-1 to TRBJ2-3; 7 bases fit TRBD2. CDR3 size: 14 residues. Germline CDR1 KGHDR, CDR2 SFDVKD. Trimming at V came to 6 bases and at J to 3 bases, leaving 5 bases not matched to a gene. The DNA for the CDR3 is TGTGCCACCAGTTACGGGGAGGGGACAGATACGCAGTATTTT. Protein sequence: CATSYGEGTDTQYF.

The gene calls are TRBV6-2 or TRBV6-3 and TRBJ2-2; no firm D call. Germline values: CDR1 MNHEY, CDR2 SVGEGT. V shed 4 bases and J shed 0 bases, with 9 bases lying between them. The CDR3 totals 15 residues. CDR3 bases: TGTGCCAGCAGTTTGATCGGCCCGAACACCGGGGAGCTGTTTTTT. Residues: CASSLIGPNTGELFF.

CDR3 nucleotide sequence: TGTGCCAGCAGCTTTTACAGGGGGTTCTACTTC. Amino acids: CASSFYRGFYF. The V and J genes are TRBV7-2 and TRBJ2-7; the match to TRBD1 covers 8 bases. Germline V gene lookup returns CDR1 SGHTA and CDR2 FQGNSA. V lost 3 bases to trimming and J lost 13 bases; unmatched junction nucleotides: 5. The CDR3 length is 11 residues.

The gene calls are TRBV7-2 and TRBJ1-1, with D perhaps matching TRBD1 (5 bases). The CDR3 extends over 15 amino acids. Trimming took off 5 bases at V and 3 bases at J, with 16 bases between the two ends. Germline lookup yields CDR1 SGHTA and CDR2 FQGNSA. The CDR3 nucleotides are TGTGCCAGCAGCCCCAGGGCGGGATGGGACACTGAAGCTTTCTTT. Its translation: CASSPRAGWDTEAFF.

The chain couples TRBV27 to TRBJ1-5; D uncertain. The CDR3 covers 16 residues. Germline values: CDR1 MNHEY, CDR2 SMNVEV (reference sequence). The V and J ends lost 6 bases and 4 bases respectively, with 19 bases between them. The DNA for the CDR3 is TGTGCCAGCAGCTATATGGCAGGAGGAAGAAATCAGCCCCAGCATTTT. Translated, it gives CASSYMAGGRNQPQHF.

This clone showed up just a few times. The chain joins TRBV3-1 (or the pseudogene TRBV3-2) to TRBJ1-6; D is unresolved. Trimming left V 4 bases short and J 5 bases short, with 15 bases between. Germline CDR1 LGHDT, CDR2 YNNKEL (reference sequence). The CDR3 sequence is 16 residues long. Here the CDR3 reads CASSPVGGLHNSPLHF. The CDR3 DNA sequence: TGTGCCAGCAGCCCGGTCGGAGGGTTACATAATTCACCCCTCCACTTT.

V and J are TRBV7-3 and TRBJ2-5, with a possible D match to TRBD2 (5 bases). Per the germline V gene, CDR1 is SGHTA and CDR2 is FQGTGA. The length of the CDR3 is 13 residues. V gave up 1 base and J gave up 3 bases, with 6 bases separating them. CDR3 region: CASSLMREETQYF. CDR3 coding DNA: TGTGCCAGCAGCTTAATGAGGGAAGAGACCCAGTACTTC.

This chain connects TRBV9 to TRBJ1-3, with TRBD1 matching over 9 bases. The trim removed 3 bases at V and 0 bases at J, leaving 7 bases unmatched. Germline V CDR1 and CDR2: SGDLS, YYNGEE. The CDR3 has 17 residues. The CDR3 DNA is TGTGCCAGCAGCGCTGGGACAGGGACCTTCTCTGGAAACACCATATATTTT. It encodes CASSAGTGTFSGNTIYF.

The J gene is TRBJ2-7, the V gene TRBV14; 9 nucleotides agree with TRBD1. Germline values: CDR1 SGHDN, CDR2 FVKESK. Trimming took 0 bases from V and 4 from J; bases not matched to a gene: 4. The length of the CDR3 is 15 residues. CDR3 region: CASSQERTGVYEQYF. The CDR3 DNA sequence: TGTGCCAGCAGCCAAGAAAGGACAGGGGTTTACGAGCAGTACTTC.

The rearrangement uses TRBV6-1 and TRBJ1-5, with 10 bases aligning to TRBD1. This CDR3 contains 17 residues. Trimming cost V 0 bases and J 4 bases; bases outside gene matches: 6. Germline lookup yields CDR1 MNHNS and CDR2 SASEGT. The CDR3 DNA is TGTGCCAGCAGTGAAGCAGGGAGACAGGGGGCGAATCAGCCCCAGCATTTT. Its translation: CASSEAGRQGANQPQHF.

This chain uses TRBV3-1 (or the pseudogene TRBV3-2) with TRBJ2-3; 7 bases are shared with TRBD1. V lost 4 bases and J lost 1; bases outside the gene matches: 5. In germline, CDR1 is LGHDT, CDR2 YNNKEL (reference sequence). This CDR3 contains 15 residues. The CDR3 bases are TGTGCCAGCAGCCTTACCGGACAGGGCACAGATACGCAGTATTTT. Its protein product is CASSLTGQGTDTQYF.

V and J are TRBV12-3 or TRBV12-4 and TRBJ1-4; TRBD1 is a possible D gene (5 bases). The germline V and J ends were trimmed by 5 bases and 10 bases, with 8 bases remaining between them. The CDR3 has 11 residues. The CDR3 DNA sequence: TGTGCCAGCAGTCCGGACACAAAACTGTTTTTT. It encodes CASSPDTKLFF.